The TCR beta chain under discussion was sequenced for a study of blood T cell repertoires in COVID-19. Study-wide context: Acute-phase and convalescent COVID-19 samples originated in the United States, Italy and Spain.

Cohort 3 recovery required two negative PCRs, clearance, or symptom resolution. Clones were read by immunoSEQ multiplex PCR, and TCRdb kept only the in-frame ones, dropping some. This repertoire shows 95,000 to 150,000 clones, roughly 84% found once; its top ten account for 3.5% to 4%. Sequenced material: PBMCs or T cells enriched from blood (not recorded which). This receptor was obtained from a woman aged 30 to 39 who had recovered from COVID-19.

CDR3 region: CASSQAHGQGINYGYTF. The CDR3 DNA sequence: TGCGCCAGCAGCCAAGCGCATGGACAGGGCATTAACTATGGCTACACCTTC. This chain links TRBV4-3 with TRBJ1-2; 8 bases agree with TRBD1. This CDR3 region has 17 residues. Germline loops: CDR1 LGHNA, CDR2 YSLEER. Losses at the gene ends were 1 base for V and 1 base for J; bases not matched to a gene: 8.